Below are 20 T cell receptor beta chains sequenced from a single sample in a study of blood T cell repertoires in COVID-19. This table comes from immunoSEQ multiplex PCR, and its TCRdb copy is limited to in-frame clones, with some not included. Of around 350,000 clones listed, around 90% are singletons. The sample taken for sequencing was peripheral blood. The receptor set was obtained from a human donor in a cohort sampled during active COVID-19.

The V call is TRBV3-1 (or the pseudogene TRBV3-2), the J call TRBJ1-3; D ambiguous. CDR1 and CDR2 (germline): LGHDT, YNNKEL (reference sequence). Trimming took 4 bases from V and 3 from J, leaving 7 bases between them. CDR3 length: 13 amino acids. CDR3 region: CASSLRSGNTIYF. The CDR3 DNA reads TGTGCCAGCAGCCTTAGGAGTGGAAACACCATATATTTT.

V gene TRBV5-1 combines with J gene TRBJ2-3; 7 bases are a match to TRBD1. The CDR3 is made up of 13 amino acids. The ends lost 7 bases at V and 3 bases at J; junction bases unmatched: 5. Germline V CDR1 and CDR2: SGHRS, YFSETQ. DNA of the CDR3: TGCGCCAGCTCCCGGGACAGAACAGATACGCAGTATTTT. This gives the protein CASSRDRTDTQYF.

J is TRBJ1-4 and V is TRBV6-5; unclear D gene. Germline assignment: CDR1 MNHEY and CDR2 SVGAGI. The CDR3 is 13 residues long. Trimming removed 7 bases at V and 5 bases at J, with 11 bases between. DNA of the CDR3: TGTGCCAGCATTAGAGGGAACAATGAAAAACTGTTTTTT. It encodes CASIRGNNEKLFF.

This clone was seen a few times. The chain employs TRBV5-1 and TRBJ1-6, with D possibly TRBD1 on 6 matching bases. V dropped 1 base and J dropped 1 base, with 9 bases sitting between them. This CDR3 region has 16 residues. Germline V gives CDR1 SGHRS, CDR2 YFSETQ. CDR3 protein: CASSLLGGSYNSPLHF. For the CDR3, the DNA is TGCGCCAGCAGCTTGTTAGGGGGATCCTATAATTCACCCCTCCACTTT.

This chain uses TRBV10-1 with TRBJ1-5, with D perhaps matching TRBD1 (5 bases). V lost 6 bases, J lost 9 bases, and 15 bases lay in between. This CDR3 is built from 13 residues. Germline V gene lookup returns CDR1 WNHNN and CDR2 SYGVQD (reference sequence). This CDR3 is CASSEVPGGPQHF. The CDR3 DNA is TGCGCCAGCAGCGAGGTCCCCGGGGGGCCCCAGCATTTT.

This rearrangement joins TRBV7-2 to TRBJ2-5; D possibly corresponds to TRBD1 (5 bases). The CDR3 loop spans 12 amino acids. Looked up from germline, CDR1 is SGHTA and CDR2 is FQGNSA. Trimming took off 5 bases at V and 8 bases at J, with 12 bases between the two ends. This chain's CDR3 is CASSLPQGTQYF. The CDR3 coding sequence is TGTGCCAGCAGCCTCCCCCAGGGAACCCAGTACTTC.

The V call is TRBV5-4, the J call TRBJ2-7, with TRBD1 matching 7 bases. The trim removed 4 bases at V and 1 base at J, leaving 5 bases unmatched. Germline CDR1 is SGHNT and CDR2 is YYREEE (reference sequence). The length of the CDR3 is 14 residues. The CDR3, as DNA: TGTGCCAGCAGCCCCGGACAGGATTCCTACGAGCAGTACTTC. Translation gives CASSPGQDSYEQYF.

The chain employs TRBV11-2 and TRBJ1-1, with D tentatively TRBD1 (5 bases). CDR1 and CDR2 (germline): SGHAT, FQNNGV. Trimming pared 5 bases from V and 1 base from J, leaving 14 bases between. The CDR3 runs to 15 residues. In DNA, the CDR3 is TGTGCCAGCAGCCGAGGGGCCGGGGGGAACACTGAAGCTTTCTTT. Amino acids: CASSRGAGGNTEAFF.

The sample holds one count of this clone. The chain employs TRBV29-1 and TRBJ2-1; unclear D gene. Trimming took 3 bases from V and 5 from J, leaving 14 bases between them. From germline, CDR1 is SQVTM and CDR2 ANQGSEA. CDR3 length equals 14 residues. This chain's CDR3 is CSVERKTPDNEQFF. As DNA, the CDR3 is TGCAGCGTTGAGAGGAAAACCCCGGACAATGAGCAGTTCTTC.

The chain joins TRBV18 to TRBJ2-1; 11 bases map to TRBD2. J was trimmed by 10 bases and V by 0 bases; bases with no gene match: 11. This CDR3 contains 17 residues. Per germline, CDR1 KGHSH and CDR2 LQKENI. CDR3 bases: TGTGCCAGCTCACCACCGTCGCTAGCGGGGGGCACCGGAGAGCAGTTCTTC. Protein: CASSPPSLAGGTGEQFF.

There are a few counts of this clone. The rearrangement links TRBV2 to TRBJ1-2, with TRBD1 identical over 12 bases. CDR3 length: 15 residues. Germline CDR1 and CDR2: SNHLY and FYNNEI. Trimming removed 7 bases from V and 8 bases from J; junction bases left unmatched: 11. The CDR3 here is CASTITGQGARGYTF. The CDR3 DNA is TGTGCCAGCACGATAACGGGACAGGGGGCGCGCGGCTACACCTTC.

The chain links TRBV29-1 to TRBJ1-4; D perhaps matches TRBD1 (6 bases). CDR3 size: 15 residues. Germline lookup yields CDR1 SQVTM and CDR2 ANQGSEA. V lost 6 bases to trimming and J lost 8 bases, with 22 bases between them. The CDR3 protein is CSVGQGMGFEEKLFF. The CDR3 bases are TGCAGCGTCGGCCAGGGGATGGGGTTTGAGGAAAAACTGTTTTTT.

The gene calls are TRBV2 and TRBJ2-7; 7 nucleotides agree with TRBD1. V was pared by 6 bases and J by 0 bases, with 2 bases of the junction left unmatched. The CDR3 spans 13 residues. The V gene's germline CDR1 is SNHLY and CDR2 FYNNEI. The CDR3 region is CASSRDSSYEQYF. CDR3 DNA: TGTGCCAGCAGCCGGGACAGCTCCTACGAGCAGTACTTC.

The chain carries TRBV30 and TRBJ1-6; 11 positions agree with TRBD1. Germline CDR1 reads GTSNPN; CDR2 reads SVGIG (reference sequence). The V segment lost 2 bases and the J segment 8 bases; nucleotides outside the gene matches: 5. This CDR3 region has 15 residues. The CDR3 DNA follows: TGTGCCTGGAGTCTATCGGACAGGGGGCATTCACCCCTCCACTTT. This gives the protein CAWSLSDRGHSPLHF.

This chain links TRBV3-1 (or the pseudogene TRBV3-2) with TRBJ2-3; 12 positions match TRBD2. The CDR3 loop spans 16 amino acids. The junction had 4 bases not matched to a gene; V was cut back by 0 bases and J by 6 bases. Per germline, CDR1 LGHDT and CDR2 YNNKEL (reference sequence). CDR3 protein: CASSQELAGGGDTQYF. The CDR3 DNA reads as TGTGCCAGCAGCCAAGAACTAGCGGGGGGCGGGGATACGCAGTATTTT.

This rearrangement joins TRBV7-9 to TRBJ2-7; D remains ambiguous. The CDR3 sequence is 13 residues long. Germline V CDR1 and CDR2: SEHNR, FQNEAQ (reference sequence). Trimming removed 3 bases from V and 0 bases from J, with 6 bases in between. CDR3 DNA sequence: TGTGCCAGCAGCTTCTCCAGCTCCTACGAGCAGTACTTC. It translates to CASSFSSSYEQYF.

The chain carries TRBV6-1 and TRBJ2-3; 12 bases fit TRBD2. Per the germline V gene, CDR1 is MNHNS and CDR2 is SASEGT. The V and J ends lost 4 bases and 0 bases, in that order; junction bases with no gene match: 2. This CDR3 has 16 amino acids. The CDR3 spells CASSVTSGGSTDTQYF. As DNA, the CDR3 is TGTGCCAGCAGTGTGACTAGCGGGGGTAGCACAGATACGCAGTATTTT.

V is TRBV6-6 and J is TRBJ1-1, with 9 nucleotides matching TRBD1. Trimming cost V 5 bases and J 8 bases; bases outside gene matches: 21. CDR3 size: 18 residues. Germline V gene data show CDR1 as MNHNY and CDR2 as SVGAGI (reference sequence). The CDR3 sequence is CASSPRTGVGERPPEAFF. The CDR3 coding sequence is TGTGCCAGCAGTCCTCGGACAGGGGTGGGGGAAAGGCCCCCGGAAGCTTTCTTT.

The CDR3 coding sequence is TGTGCCAGCAGCCACAGGGAAGAGACCCAGTACTTC. As protein: CASSHREETQYF. This chain links TRBV7-9 with TRBJ2-5, with TRBD1 as a possible D gene (6 bases). V lost 5 bases and J 3 bases, leaving 7 bases between the germline ends. The CDR3 totals 12 residues. The germline V gene has CDR1 SEHNR and CDR2 FQNEAQ (reference sequence).

The CDR3: CASSLRQGAGELFF. The CDR3 DNA sequence: TGCGCCAGCAGCTTGAGACAGGGGGCCGGGGAGCTGTTTTTT. The J gene is TRBJ2-2, the V gene TRBV5-1; 9 nucleotides agree with TRBD1. This CDR3 is 14 amino acids long. The germline V gene encodes CDR1 SGHRS and CDR2 YFSETQ. The trim removed 1 base at V and 6 bases at J, leaving 1 base unmatched.